One sample yielded the 32 T cell receptor beta chains listed below, sequenced in a study of T cell responses to AZD1222 COVID-19 vaccine. Data came from immunoSEQ multiplex PCR; TCRdb stores just in-frame clones and leaves some out. In the table there are 90,000 to 150,000 clones, roughly 89% of which are singletons. Sequenced material: peripheral blood, taken on day 0 of AZD1222 vaccination. The receptors were gathered from an adult in good health.

The chain is built from TRBV28 and TRBJ2-7; D is possibly TRBD2 (6 bases). V was cut by 5 bases and J by 4 bases, with 15 bases left in between. Germline CDR1 MDHEN, CDR2 SYDVKM. The CDR3 contains 14 residues. CDR3 amino acids: CASSLQPRGYEQYF. CDR3 DNA: TGTGCCAGCAGTCTGCAGCCCCGGGGGTACGAGCAGTACTTC.

The chain links TRBV7-9 to TRBJ1-2; maybe TRBD1 (6 bases). The CDR3 length is 15 residues. Trimming removed 3 bases from V and 5 bases from J, with 16 bases in between. From germline, CDR1 is SEHNR and CDR2 FQNEAQ (reference sequence). The CDR3 spells CASSFWGRGNYGYTF. CDR3 coding DNA: TGTGCCAGCAGCTTTTGGGGCAGGGGAAATTATGGCTACACCTTC.

The rearrangement links TRBV18 to TRBJ1-5; the match to TRBD1 covers 8 bases. This CDR3 has 13 residues. In germline, CDR1 is KGHSH, CDR2 LQKENI. V shed 5 bases and J 6 bases; nucleotides not matched to a gene: 3. The CDR3 sequence is CASSAGGSQPQHF. The CDR3 DNA sequence: TGTGCCAGCTCAGCAGGGGGCAGTCAGCCCCAGCATTTT. Full variable domain (remainder filled in from reference TRBV18 and TRBJ1-5): NAGVMQNPRHLVRRRGQEARLRCSPMKGHSHVYWYRQLPEEGLKFMVYLQKENIIDESGMPKERFSAEFPKEGPSILRIQQVVRGDSAAYFCASSAGGSQPQHFGDGTRLSIL.

The chain carries TRBV19 and TRBJ2-2; D not certain. Trimming removed 6 bases at V and 4 bases at J, with 12 bases between. Germline loops: CDR1 LNHDA, CDR2 SQIVND (reference sequence). The CDR3 covers 14 residues. CDR3: CASRARSGTGELFF. The CDR3 DNA follows: TGTGCCAGTAGGGCGAGGTCTGGCACCGGGGAGCTGTTTTTT.

V is TRBV6-5 and J is TRBJ1-5, with a tentative D call TRBD1 (5 bases). The V end lost 5 bases, the J end lost 0 bases, and 11 bases lay between the germline ends. The CDR3 loop spans 15 amino acids. In germline, CDR1 is MNHEY, CDR2 SVGAGI. The chain's CDR3 is CASSPQGYSNQPQHF. The CDR3 DNA reads as TGTGCCAGCAGTCCCCAGGGATATAGCAATCAGCCCCAGCATTTT.

This chain uses TRBV30 with TRBJ2-7; 7 bases line up with TRBD2. This CDR3 comprises 14 residues. Losses at the gene ends were 2 bases for V and 3 bases for J; bases not matched to a gene: 7. Per germline, CDR1 GTSNPN and CDR2 SVGIG (reference sequence). The chain's CDR3 is CAWSIAGSGYEQYF. The CDR3 DNA reads TGTGCCTGGAGTATAGCGGGTTCGGGCTACGAGCAGTACTTC. Filled out from reference TRBV30 and TRBJ2-7, the complete variable domain reads SQTIHQWPATLVQPVGSPLSLECTVEGTSNPNLYWYRQAAGRGLQLLFYSVGIGQISSEVPQNLSASRPQDRQFILSSKKLLLSDSGFYLCAWSIAGSGYEQYFGPGTRLTVT.

The CDR3 nucleotides are TGTGCCAGCAGCTCCCCCGCGGCTCGGGTTGAAGAGACCCAGTACTTC. It specifies CASSSPAARVEETQYF. The chain joins TRBV7-2 to TRBJ2-5; D remains ambiguous. This CDR3 contains 16 residues. CDR1 is SGHTA and CDR2 is FQGNSA in the germline V gene. V was cut by 4 bases and J by 3 bases, with 18 bases left in between.

V usage is TRBV3-1 (or the pseudogene TRBV3-2) and J usage is TRBJ2-5, with D hard to call. Per germline, CDR1 LGHDT and CDR2 YNNKEL (reference sequence). Between the trimmed V and J ends, which lost 0 bases and 4 bases, there was a span of 6 bases. The length of the CDR3 is 13 residues. The CDR3 spells CASSQDYSETQYF. The DNA of the CDR3 is TGTGCCAGCAGCCAAGATTATTCAGAGACCCAGTACTTC.

The V gene is TRBV20-1, the J gene TRBJ2-3, with no clear D. CDR1 is DFQATT and CDR2 is SNEGSKA in the germline V gene (reference sequence). V lost 3 bases, J lost 5 bases, and 6 bases lay in between. CDR3 length equals 11 residues. The CDR3 reads CSASFGDTQYF. The DNA of the CDR3 is TGCAGTGCTAGCTTTGGAGATACGCAGTATTTT.

The CDR3 DNA is TGTGCCAGCAGCTTAGCCGGGGCAAGTTATGAGCAGTTCTTC. Protein sequence: CASSLAGASYEQFF. The chain uses TRBV7-9 and TRBJ2-1; possibly TRBD1 or TRBD2 for D (5 bases each). The CDR3 length is 14 residues. Germline CDR1 is SEHNR and CDR2 is FQNEAQ (reference sequence). V dropped 0 bases and J dropped 8 bases, with 11 bases sitting between them.

This rearrangement joins TRBV7-9 to TRBJ1-6; D is perhaps TRBD1 (6 bases). Per the germline V gene, CDR1 is SEHNR and CDR2 is FQNEAQ (reference sequence). Between the trimmed V and J ends, which lost 5 bases and 5 bases, there was a span of 10 bases. The CDR3 is 14 residues long. CDR3 bases: TGTGCCAGCAGCCGGGACACCAATAATTCACCCCTCCACTTT. It encodes CASSRDTNNSPLHF.

Written as DNA, the CDR3 is TGTGCCAGCAGCCCGGGACCAGTGAGTCGGTTCTTC. It is translated as CASSPGPVSRFF. V gene TRBV5-8 combines with J gene TRBJ2-1; D is possibly TRBD1 or TRBD2 (5 bases each). Trimming left V 4 bases short and J 15 bases short, with 17 bases between. The CDR3 loop spans 12 amino acids. The germline CDR1 and CDR2 sequences are SGHTS and YDEGEE.

J is TRBJ2-7 and V is TRBV19; tentative D call: TRBD1 (6 bases). Per germline, CDR1 LNHDA and CDR2 SQIVND (reference sequence). The CDR3 has 13 residues. V was pared by 5 bases and J by 5 bases, with 13 bases between. In nucleotides, the CDR3 is TGTGCCAGTAGTCCCGACGCAGGGGACGAGCAGTACTTC. It encodes CASSPDAGDEQYF.

The chain is built from TRBV24-1 and TRBJ2-2; TRBD2 aligns across 8 bases. CDR3 length: 16 amino acids. Trimming took 1 base from V and 1 from J; bases not matched to a gene: 1. Germline CDR1 and CDR2: KGHDR and SFDVKD. This CDR3 reads CATSDFTSGNTGELFF. Here the CDR3 DNA reads TGTGCCACCAGTGATTTCACTAGCGGGAACACCGGGGAGCTGTTTTTT.

The chain joins TRBV7-2 to TRBJ1-1; 7 bases match TRBD1. CDR1 and CDR2 (germline): SGHTA, FQGNSA. The CDR3 covers 16 residues. After removal of 0 bases from V and 2 bases from J, the junction contained 6 bases not matched to a gene. This CDR3 is CASSLARGGGNTEAFF. CDR3 nucleotides: TGTGCCAGCAGCTTAGCCAGGGGGGGAGGAAACACTGAAGCTTTCTTT.

The chain links TRBV6-2 or TRBV6-3 to TRBJ2-3; a possible D gene is TRBD2 (5 bases). CDR3 length: 18 amino acids. Germline CDR1 and CDR2: MNHEY and SVGEGT. Trimming pared 0 bases from V and 2 bases from J, leaving 18 bases between. The CDR3 protein is CASSYSSLQRLNTDTQYF. CDR3 sequence (DNA): TGTGCCAGCAGTTACTCGAGTCTCCAGCGGTTAAACACAGATACGCAGTATTTT.

This chain joins TRBV12-3 or TRBV12-4 and TRBJ2-7, with unresolved D. V gave up 9 bases and J gave up 7 bases, with 19 bases separating them. The CDR3 spans 13 residues. CDR3 sequence: CASRYGLLYEQYF. In DNA, the CDR3 is TGTGCCAGTAGATACGGGCTTCTATATGAGCAGTACTTC.

The chain uses TRBV5-6 and TRBJ2-3; possible D gene TRBD2, 6 bases. The germline V gene encodes CDR1 SGHDT and CDR2 YYEEEE. CDR3 size: 15 residues. Trimming pared 0 bases from V and 0 bases from J, leaving 8 bases between. CDR3 nucleotide sequence: TGTGCCAGCAGCTTGGGGACTATTAGCACAGATACGCAGTATTTT. Translated: CASSLGTISTDTQYF. Filled out from reference TRBV5-6 and TRBJ2-3, the complete variable domain reads DAGVTQSPTHLIKTRGQQVTLRCSPKSGHDTVSWYQQALGQGPQFIFQYYEEEERQRGNFPDRFSGHQFPNYSSELNVNALLLGDSALYLCASSLGTISTDTQYFGPGTRLTVL.

Remarks on this clone: At one boundary the junction diverges from the germline segment, which might be a read error. The chain joins TRBV28 to TRBJ2-5; weak D call: TRBD2 (5 bases). Germline CDR1 MDHEN, CDR2 SYDVKM. This CDR3 spans 13 amino acids. This CDR3 reads CASRTSTGLRDNF. In nucleotides, the CDR3 is TGTGCCAGCAGAACCAGTACCGGCTTACGGGATAACTTC. The full variable domain, completed using reference TRBV28 and TRBJ2-5, is DVKVTQSSRYLVKRTGEKVFLECVQDMDHENMFWYRQDPGLGLRLIYFSYDVKMKEKGDIPEGYSVSREKKERFSLILESASTNQTSMYLCASRTSTGLRDNFGPGTRLLVL.

This chain links TRBV28 with TRBJ1-5; tentative D call: TRBD1 (5 bases). V was clipped by 6 bases and J by 8 bases, with 32 bases between them. The CDR3 is made up of 19 amino acids. Germline CDR1 is MDHEN and CDR2 is SYDVKM. CDR3 DNA sequence: TGTGCCAGCAGCCTGCGGAGGGGCCACTTTACTTTATCAGCGGAGCCCCAGCATTTT. Its translation: CASSLRRGHFTLSAEPQHF.

The V call is TRBV4-3, the J call TRBJ2-5; unclear D gene. Germline assignment: CDR1 LGHNA and CDR2 YSLEER. The CDR3 runs to 13 residues. V lost 3 bases, J lost 5 bases, and 10 bases lay in between. CDR3 in DNA: TGCGCCAGCAGCCAGAATCCTCGGGAGACCCAGTACTTC. Translation: CASSQNPRETQYF.

The chain has TRBV5-4 and TRBJ1-4; TRBD1 is a possible D gene (6 bases). Germline CDR1 SGHNT, CDR2 YYREEE (reference sequence). Trimming stripped 2 bases from V and 0 bases from J, with 14 bases between. This CDR3 is 17 amino acids long. CDR3 nucleotides: TGTGCCAGCAGCTTTACAGGGAAGTCCCCAACTAATGAAAAACTGTTTTTT. As protein: CASSFTGKSPTNEKLFF.

The rearrangement joins TRBV7-8 to TRBJ1-2; D possibly corresponds to TRBD1 (5 bases). V lost 2 bases and J lost 6, with 10 bases in between. Germline assignment: CDR1 SGHVS and CDR2 FQNEAQ. The CDR3 extends over 13 amino acids. This CDR3 is CASSLRGPDGYTF. CDR3 nucleotide sequence: TGTGCCAGCAGCTTAAGGGGTCCGGATGGCTACACCTTC.

The rearrangement uses TRBV19 and TRBJ2-7; the D gene is possibly TRBD1 (5 bases). This CDR3 contains 11 residues. V was trimmed by 1 base and J by 7 bases, leaving 5 bases between them. Germline V gene lookup returns CDR1 LNHDA and CDR2 SQIVND (reference sequence). CDR3 residues: CASSIGTEQYF. In DNA, the CDR3 is TGTGCCAGTAGTATAGGGACAGAGCAGTACTTC.

The J gene is TRBJ2-1, the V gene TRBV5-6; possibly TRBD1 or TRBD2 for D (5 bases each). V shed 2 bases and J shed 0 bases, with 9 bases lying between them. The CDR3 totals 15 residues. Germline assignment: CDR1 SGHDT and CDR2 YYEEEE. The CDR3 is CASSFGASSYNEQFF. The DNA of the CDR3 is TGTGCCAGCAGCTTCGGGGCAAGCTCCTACAATGAGCAGTTCTTC.

V is TRBV10-3 and J is TRBJ1-1; TRBD1 matches 9 bases. This CDR3 is 16 amino acids long. V was pared by 3 bases and J by 6 bases, with 11 bases of the junction left unmatched. Germline values: CDR1 ENHRY, CDR2 SYGVKD. CDR3 bases: TGTGCCATCAGTGAACCGGGACAGGGTACTGCCCCTGAAGCTTTCTTT. Residues: CAISEPGQGTAPEAFF.

The V gene is TRBV4-3, the J gene TRBJ2-4, with TRBD1 matching 10 bases. The ends lost 3 bases at V and 5 bases at J; junction bases unmatched: 4. The CDR3 runs to 15 residues. Germline V gene data show CDR1 as LGHNA and CDR2 as YSLEER. The CDR3 region is CASSQGQGRENIQYF. Here the CDR3 DNA reads TGCGCCAGCAGCCAGGGACAGGGGCGGGAAAACATTCAGTACTTC.

The CDR3 loop is CASSYSSLIQVFNEKLFF. The DNA for the CDR3 is TGTGCCAGCAGTTACTCGTCTCTCATACAGGTCTTCAATGAAAAACTGTTTTTT. The chain employs TRBV6-2 or TRBV6-3 and TRBJ1-4; the D gene is possibly TRBD1 (5 bases). This CDR3 contains 18 residues. CDR1 and CDR2 from the germline V gene are MNHEY and SVGEGT. Between the trimmed V and J ends, which lost 0 bases and 5 bases, there was a span of 19 bases.

The rearrangement joins TRBV7-2 to TRBJ2-1; a weak D match, TRBD2 (6 bases). The CDR3 covers 14 residues. In germline, CDR1 is SGHTA, CDR2 FQGNSA. The V gene lost 3 bases and the J gene lost 7 bases, with 13 bases spanning the gap. In DNA, the CDR3 is TGTGCCAGCAGCTTCACCGGGACTTCGAATGAGCAGTTCTTC. This sequence encodes CASSFTGTSNEQFF.

The chain employs TRBV30 and TRBJ1-4; TRBD1 is a possible D gene (6 bases). CDR1 GTSNPN and CDR2 SVGIG come from the germline V gene (reference sequence). V shed 4 bases and J shed 2 bases, with 8 bases lying between them. This CDR3 comprises 13 residues. The CDR3 spells CAWKQGTNEKLFF. In DNA form, the CDR3 reads TGTGCCTGGAAACAGGGTACTAATGAAAAACTGTTTTTT.

The chain is built from TRBV6-5 and TRBJ1-1; D unclear. Germline CDR1 is MNHEY and CDR2 is SVGAGI. The CDR3 consists of 13 residues. The V end lost 7 bases, the J end lost 0 bases, and 9 bases lay between the germline ends. Written as DNA, the CDR3 is TGTGCCAGCATCACGGCCGTGAACACTGAAGCTTTCTTT. It translates to CASITAVNTEAFF.

CDR3 protein: CASRQGGRPNYGYTF. CDR3 coding DNA: TGTGCCAGCAGGCAGGGGGGCAGGCCAAACTATGGCTACACCTTC. V usage is TRBV5-8 and J usage is TRBJ1-2; 7 bases are a match to TRBD1. The CDR3 spans 15 residues. J was trimmed by 2 bases and V by 5 bases; bases with no gene match: 9. Per the germline V gene, CDR1 is SGHTS and CDR2 is YDEGEE.